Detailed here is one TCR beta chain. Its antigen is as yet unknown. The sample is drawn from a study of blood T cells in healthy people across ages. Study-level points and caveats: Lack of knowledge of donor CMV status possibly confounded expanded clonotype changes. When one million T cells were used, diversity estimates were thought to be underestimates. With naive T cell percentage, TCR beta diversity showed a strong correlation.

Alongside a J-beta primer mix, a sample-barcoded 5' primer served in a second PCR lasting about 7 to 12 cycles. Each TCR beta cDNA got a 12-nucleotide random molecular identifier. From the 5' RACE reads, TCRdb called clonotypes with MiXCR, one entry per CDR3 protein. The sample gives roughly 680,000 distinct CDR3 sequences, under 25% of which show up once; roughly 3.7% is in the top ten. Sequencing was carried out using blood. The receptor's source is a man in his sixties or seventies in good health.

CDR3 residues: CSASAMTTNYEQYF. CDR3 DNA sequence: TGCAGTGCTAGCGCAATGACTACAAACTACGAGCAGTACTTC. The chain employs TRBV20-1 and TRBJ2-7, with TRBD2 as a possible D gene (5 bases). CDR3 size: 14 residues. The germline gives CDR1 DFQATT, CDR2 SNEGSKA (reference sequence). The germline V and J ends were trimmed by 3 bases and 3 bases, with 15 bases remaining between them.